These 25 T cell receptor beta chains were all obtained from the same sample, sequenced in a study of control samples from healthy donors and cancer patients. Generated by immunoSEQ multiplex PCR, the TCRdb table keeps only in-frame clones and is missing some. The sample comprises about 18,000 clones, under 90% of which are singletons, and 29% rests with the top ten. The sequencing input was PBMCs. The receptors shown here come from a woman aged 70 to 79 with lung cancer.

The chain is built from TRBV12-3 or TRBV12-4 and TRBJ1-2; D remains unclear. V dropped 5 bases and J dropped 4 bases, with 5 bases sitting between them. This CDR3 region has 11 residues. The CDR3 reads CASSPGYGYTF. In nucleotides, the CDR3 is TGTGCCAGCAGTCCCGGCTATGGCTACACCTTC.

The chain links TRBV7-2 to TRBJ1-2; 10 bases fit TRBD1. This CDR3 is built from 15 residues. Germline V gene sequence: CDR1 SGHTA, CDR2 FQGNSA. With V trimmed by 0 bases and J by 3 bases, 1 base remained unmatched. This CDR3 reads CASSLADRGDYGYTF. For the CDR3, the DNA is TGTGCCAGCAGCTTAGCGGACAGGGGGGACTATGGCTACACCTTC.

V is TRBV29-1 and J is TRBJ2-1; 8 nucleotides agree with TRBD2. This CDR3 is built from 16 residues. J gave up 0 bases and V 3 bases, and 7 bases lay outside the gene matches. CDR1 SQVTM and CDR2 ANQGSEA come from the germline V gene. The CDR3 DNA is TGCAGCGTTGAGACGACTAGCGAGCGCTCCTACAATGAGCAGTTCTTC. Its translation is CSVETTSERSYNEQFF.

The chain recombines TRBV10-3 with TRBJ2-7, with D perhaps TRBD1 or TRBD2 (5 bases each). Germline CDR1 ENHRY, CDR2 SYGVKD. Trimming took 2 bases from V and 7 from J, leaving 12 bases between them. The CDR3 is 13 amino acids. DNA of the CDR3: TGTGCCATCAGTGAGACCTCCGAGGGGGAGCAGTACTTC. Translating it yields CAISETSEGEQYF.

This chain links TRBV9 with TRBJ2-5; 9 nucleotides match TRBD2. Losses at the gene ends were 0 bases for V and 3 bases for J; bases not matched to a gene: 3. The CDR3 consists of 15 residues. CDR1 and CDR2 (germline): SGDLS, YYNGEE. The CDR3 region is CASSVDGGREETQYF. Here the CDR3 DNA reads TGTGCCAGCAGCGTAGACGGCGGGAGGGAAGAGACCCAGTACTTC. The entire variable domain, with the rest obtained from reference TRBV9 and TRBJ2-5, is as follows: DSGVTQTPKHLITATGQRVTLRCSPRSGDLSVYWYQQSLDQGLQFLIQYYNGEERAKGNILERFSAQQFPDLHSELNLSSLELGDSALYFCASSVDGGREETQYFGPGTRLLVL.

This clone was counted a few times. V gene TRBV18 combines with J gene TRBJ1-5; tentatively, D is TRBD1 (5 bases). Germline V gene data show CDR1 as KGHSH and CDR2 as LQKENI. This CDR3 is 14 amino acids long. V dropped 1 base and J dropped 3 bases, with 7 bases sitting between them. This CDR3 is CASSPQGNNQPQHF. DNA for the CDR3: TGTGCCAGCTCACCACAGGGGAACAATCAGCCCCAGCATTTT.

V and J are TRBV10-3 and TRBJ2-1; 7 bases are a match to TRBD2. The CDR3 totals 12 residues. Germline CDR1 and CDR2: ENHRY and SYGVKD. The V segment lost 11 bases and the J segment 8 bases; nucleotides outside the gene matches: 9. CDR3 nucleotides: TGTGCCCTCGGACGGGCGGGAGATGAGCAGTTCTTC. Residues: CALGRAGDEQFF.

CDR3 protein: CASSLGGGGDTEAFF. The DNA of the CDR3 is TGTGCCAGCAGCTTAGGGGGCGGGGGGGACACTGAAGCTTTCTTT. This chain uses TRBV7-8 with TRBJ1-1; tentative D call: TRBD1 (5 bases). V gave up 1 base and J gave up 3 bases, with 12 bases separating them. The CDR3 is 15 amino acids. Germline values: CDR1 SGHVS, CDR2 FQNEAQ.

This clone was counted a few times. The chain employs TRBV19 and TRBJ1-5, with D possibly being TRBD1 (5 bases). The CDR3 has 19 amino acids. V was cut by 7 bases and J by 1 base, with 26 bases left in between. Germline values: CDR1 LNHDA, CDR2 SQIVND (reference sequence). CDR3 protein: CASTTYPGRRSGSNQPQHF. The CDR3 DNA follows: TGTGCCAGTACCACCTATCCGGGACGGAGATCTGGGAGCAATCAGCCCCAGCATTTT.

The chain combines TRBV28 with TRBJ2-5, with TRBD2 identical over 11 bases. Trimming removed 1 base from V and 5 bases from J; junction bases left unmatched: 6. Germline V gene data show CDR1 as MDHEN and CDR2 as SYDVKM. CDR3 length equals 16 residues. CDR3 region: CASSLLLAGGTETQYF. Here the CDR3 DNA reads TGTGCCAGCAGTTTATTGCTAGCGGGAGGCACGGAGACCCAGTACTTC.

This clone was detected only a few times. This sequence joins TRBV7-2 and TRBJ2-5; D is perhaps TRBD2 (5 bases). V was shortened by 0 bases and J by 5 bases, with 16 bases between the two germline ends. This CDR3 is 16 amino acids long. Germline CDR1 reads SGHTA; CDR2 reads FQGNSA. CDR3 nucleotides: TGTGCCAGCAGCTTAGCGGCGGGCCAACCGGGGGAGACCCAGTACTTC. Residues: CASSLAAGQPGETQYF.

This rearrangement joins TRBV19 to TRBJ2-3; D may correspond to TRBD1 or TRBD2 (5 bases each). From germline, CDR1 is LNHDA and CDR2 SQIVND (reference sequence). V was clipped by 8 bases and J by 2 bases, with 8 bases between them. This CDR3 is 12 amino acids long. As DNA, the CDR3 is TGTGCCAGTGGGGGAACCACAGATACGCAGTATTTT. It encodes CASGGTTDTQYF. Drawing the rest from reference TRBV19 and TRBJ2-3, the complete variable domain is DGGITQSPKYLFRKEGQNVTLSCEQNLNHDAMYWYRQDPGQGLRLIYYSQIVNDFQKGDIAEGYSVSREKKESFPLTVTSAQKNPTAFYLCASGGTTDTQYFGPGTRLTVL.

The chain joins TRBV6-1 to TRBJ1-2; D ambiguous. Between the trimmed V and J ends, which lost 2 bases and 4 bases, there was a span of 8 bases. The CDR3 runs to 13 residues. Germline CDR1 reads MNHNS; CDR2 reads SASEGT. As DNA, the CDR3 is TGTGCCAGCAGTGAACAGGAGATCTATGGCTACACCTTC. Protein sequence: CASSEQEIYGYTF.

This rearrangement joins TRBV3-1 (or the pseudogene TRBV3-2) to TRBJ1-2, with D uncertain. In germline, CDR1 is LGHDT, CDR2 YNNKEL (reference sequence). CDR3 size: 14 residues. Trimming pared 1 base from V and 2 bases from J, leaving 8 bases between. The CDR3 DNA is TGTGCCAGCAGCCAAGCAGGACTCAACTATGGCTACACCTTC. This sequence encodes CASSQAGLNYGYTF.

The chain employs TRBV18 and TRBJ1-1; D possibly corresponds to TRBD1 (6 bases). Germline V gene data show CDR1 as KGHSH and CDR2 as LQKENI. This CDR3 is 13 amino acids long. The V end lost 6 bases, the J end lost 1 base, and 9 bases lay between the germline ends. The CDR3 DNA reads TGTGCCAGCTCCCAGGGACAGAACACTGAAGCTTTCTTT. As protein: CASSQGQNTEAFF.

The chain couples TRBV11-2 to TRBJ2-7; D unclear. V was trimmed by 5 bases and J by 3 bases, leaving 11 bases between them. In germline, CDR1 is SGHAT, CDR2 FQNNGV. The CDR3 has 13 amino acids. CDR3 sequence: CASSVGGGYEQYF. The CDR3 DNA follows: TGTGCCAGCAGCGTCGGTGGTGGCTACGAGCAGTACTTC.

The CDR3 sequence: CASTPWSGSSYNEQFF. DNA for the CDR3: TGTGCCAGTACCCCCTGGAGCGGGAGCTCCTACAATGAGCAGTTCTTC. The rearrangement links TRBV19 to TRBJ2-1, with TRBD2 matching over 8 bases. V lost 7 bases, J lost 0 bases, and 8 bases stayed unmatched. Germline lookup yields CDR1 LNHDA and CDR2 SQIVND (reference sequence). This CDR3 is built from 16 residues.

The chain couples TRBV14 to TRBJ2-2; TRBD2 matches 10 bases. The CDR3 spans 15 residues. V lost 6 bases to trimming and J lost 4 bases; unmatched junction nucleotides: 5. CDR1 SGHDN and CDR2 FVKESK come from the germline V gene. The CDR3 here is CASSPLAGVTGELFF. The CDR3 DNA reads as TGTGCCAGCAGTCCTCTAGCGGGAGTCACCGGGGAGCTGTTTTTT. Full variable domain (remainder filled in from reference TRBV14 and TRBJ2-2): EAGVTQFPSHSVIEKGQTVTLRCDPISGHDNLYWYRRVMGKEIKFLLHFVKESKQDESGMPNNRFLAERTGGTYSTLKVQPAELEDSGVYFCASSPLAGVTGELFFGEGSRLTVL.

This chain uses TRBV19 with TRBJ2-7; the match to TRBD2 covers 7 bases. The length of the CDR3 is 14 residues. CDR1 is LNHDA, CDR2 SQIVND, per germline (reference sequence). The ends lost 2 bases at V and 1 base at J; junction bases unmatched: 2. The CDR3 bases are TGTGCCAGTAGTATATCGGGACTATCCTACGAGCAGTACTTC. The encoded protein is CASSISGLSYEQYF.

This clone was seen more than once but under ten times. V and J are TRBV5-6 and TRBJ1-1, with 11 bases aligning to TRBD1. CDR1 is SGHDT, CDR2 YYEEEE, per germline. The CDR3 sequence is 15 residues long. V was pared by 2 bases and J by 5 bases, with 5 bases of the junction left unmatched. The CDR3 bases are TGTGCCAGCAGCTTAGGGACAGGGGGAGGTACTGAAGCTTTCTTT. It codes for CASSLGTGGGTEAFF.

The rearrangement links TRBV19 to TRBJ2-7; 7 nucleotides align to TRBD2. CDR3 length: 14 residues. CDR1 and CDR2 from the germline V gene are LNHDA and SQIVND (reference sequence). J was trimmed by 4 bases and V by 5 bases; bases with no gene match: 8. CDR3 protein: CASSVAGVLYEQYF. As DNA, the CDR3 is TGTGCCAGTAGTGTCGCGGGAGTTCTGTACGAGCAGTACTTC.

V and J are TRBV29-1 and TRBJ1-5, with a possible D match to TRBD1 (6 bases). Germline CDR1 is SQVTM and CDR2 is ANQGSEA. The ends were cut back, 7 bases at V and 2 bases at J, with 21 bases in the middle. This CDR3 is built from 16 residues. The CDR3 is CSGWRRGLRCNQPQHF. CDR3 DNA sequence: TGCAGCGGGTGGCGTCGGGGGCTAAGGTGCAATCAGCCCCAGCATTTT. Full variable domain (missing parts from reference TRBV29-1 and TRBJ1-5): SAVISQKPSRDICQRGTSLTIQCQVDSQVTMMFWYRQQPGQSLTLIATANQGSEATYESGFVIDKFPISRPNLTFSTLTVSNMSPEDSSIYLCSGWRRGLRCNQPQHFGDGTRLSIL.

This clone occurred a few times. The J gene is TRBJ2-1, the V gene TRBV7-3, with 9 bases lining up with TRBD2. V lost 5 bases to trimming and J lost 7 bases; unmatched junction nucleotides: 15. Germline V gene lookup returns CDR1 SGHTA and CDR2 FQGTGA. There are 17 residues in the CDR3. As DNA, the CDR3 is TGTGCCAGCAGCCCCACGGCGGGGGGCGGGAGGGGTAATGAGCAGTTCTTC. Amino acids: CASSPTAGGGRGNEQFF.

The chain employs TRBV7-9 and TRBJ2-7; 10 bases are a match to TRBD2. Looked up from germline, CDR1 is SEHNR and CDR2 is FQNEAQ (reference sequence). The CDR3 is made up of 11 amino acids. J was trimmed by 9 bases and V by 5 bases; bases with no gene match: 1. The CDR3, as DNA: TGTGCCAGCAGCAGCGGGGGGGTGCAGTACTTC. It specifies CASSSGGVQYF.

This chain uses TRBV11-3 with TRBJ2-3; D gene ambiguous. In germline, CDR1 is SGHNT, CDR2 YENEEA. Trimming pared 5 bases from V and 4 bases from J, leaving 7 bases between. The length of the CDR3 is 12 residues. The CDR3 reads CASSSRADTQYF. CDR3 sequence (DNA): TGTGCCAGCAGCAGTCGGGCAGATACGCAGTATTTT. Combining the CDR3 with reference TRBV11-3 and TRBJ2-3 gives the whole variable domain EAGVVQSPRYKIIEKKQPVAFWCNPISGHNTLYWYLQNLGQGPELLIRYENEEAVDDSQLPKDRFSAERLKGVDSTLKIQPAELGDSAVYLCASSSRADTQYFGPGTRLTVL.